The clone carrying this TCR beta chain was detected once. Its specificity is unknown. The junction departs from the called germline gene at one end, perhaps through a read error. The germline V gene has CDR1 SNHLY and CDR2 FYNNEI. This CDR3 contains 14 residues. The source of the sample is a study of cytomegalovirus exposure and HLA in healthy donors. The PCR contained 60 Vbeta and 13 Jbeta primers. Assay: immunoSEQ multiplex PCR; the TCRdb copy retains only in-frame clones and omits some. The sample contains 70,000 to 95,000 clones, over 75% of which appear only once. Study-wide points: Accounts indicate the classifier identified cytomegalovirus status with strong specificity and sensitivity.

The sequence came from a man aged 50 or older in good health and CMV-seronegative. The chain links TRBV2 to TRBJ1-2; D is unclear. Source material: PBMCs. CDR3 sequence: CASSEMSSGRGFDF. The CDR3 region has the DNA TGTGCCAGCAGTGAAATGAGTAGCGGGAGAGGCTTCGACTTC.